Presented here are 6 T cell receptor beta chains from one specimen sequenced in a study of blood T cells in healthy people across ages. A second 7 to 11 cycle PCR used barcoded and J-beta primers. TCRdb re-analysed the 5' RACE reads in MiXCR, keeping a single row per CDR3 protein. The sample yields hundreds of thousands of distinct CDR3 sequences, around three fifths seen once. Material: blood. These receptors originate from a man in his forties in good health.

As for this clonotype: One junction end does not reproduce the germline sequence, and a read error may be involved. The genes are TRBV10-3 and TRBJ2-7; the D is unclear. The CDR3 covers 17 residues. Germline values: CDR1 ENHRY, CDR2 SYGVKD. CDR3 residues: CAVSELYGSKGSYEQYF. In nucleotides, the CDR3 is TGTGCCGTCAGTGAATTGTACGGGTCAAAGGGCTCCTACGAGCAGTACTTC.

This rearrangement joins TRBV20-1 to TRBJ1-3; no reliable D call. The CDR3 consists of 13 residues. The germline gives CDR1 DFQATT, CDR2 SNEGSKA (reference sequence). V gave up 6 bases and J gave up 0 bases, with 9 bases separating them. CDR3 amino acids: CSAFGSSGNTIYF. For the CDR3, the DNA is TGCAGTGCCTTCGGATCCTCTGGAAACACCATATATTTT.

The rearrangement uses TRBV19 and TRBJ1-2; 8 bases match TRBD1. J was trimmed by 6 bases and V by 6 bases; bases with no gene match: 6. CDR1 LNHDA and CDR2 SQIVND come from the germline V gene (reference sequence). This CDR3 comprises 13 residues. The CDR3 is CASRFDRGDGYTF. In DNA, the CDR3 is TGTGCCAGTAGATTTGACAGGGGCGATGGCTACACCTTC.

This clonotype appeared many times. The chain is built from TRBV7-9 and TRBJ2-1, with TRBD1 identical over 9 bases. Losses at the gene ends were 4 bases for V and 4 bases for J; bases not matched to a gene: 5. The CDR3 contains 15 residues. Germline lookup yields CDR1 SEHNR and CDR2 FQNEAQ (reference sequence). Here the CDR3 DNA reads TGTGCCAGCAGCTCCGGGACAGGGATTTACAATGAGCAGTTCTTC. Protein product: CASSSGTGIYNEQFF.

The CDR3 is CASSLWESTDTQYF. The CDR3 DNA follows: TGTGCCAGCAGCTTATGGGAGAGCACAGATACGCAGTATTTT. The chain uses TRBV7-3 and TRBJ2-3, with a possible D match to TRBD2 (5 bases). V dropped 2 bases and J dropped 0 bases, with 6 bases sitting between them. CDR3 length: 14 amino acids. Germline CDR1 and CDR2: SGHTA and FQGTGA. Drawing the rest from reference TRBV7-3 and TRBJ2-3, the complete variable domain is GAGVSQTPSNKVTEKGKYVELRCDPISGHTALYWYRQSLGQGPEFLIYFQGTGAADDSGLPNDRFFAVRPEGSVSTLKIQRTERGDSAVYLCASSLWESTDTQYFGPGTRLTVL.

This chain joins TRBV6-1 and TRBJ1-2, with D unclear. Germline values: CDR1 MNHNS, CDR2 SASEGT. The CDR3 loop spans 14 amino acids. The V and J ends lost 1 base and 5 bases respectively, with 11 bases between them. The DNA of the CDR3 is TGTGCCAGCAGTGAAGGGTTTTTCGGGTATGGCTACACCTTC. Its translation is CASSEGFFGYGYTF.